This T cell receptor (beta chain) was sequenced for a study of T cell repertoires in cytomegalovirus infection (dated by TCRdb to the late 2010s). At the level of the whole study: The HLA type of each donor mattered for the analysis, because public TCR beta signatures pointed to carriage of CMV infection along with the matching HLA type. General conclusions and limits of the study: The ex vivo response was dominated by HLA-C-restricted CMV-specific TCR beta clonotypes, which also provided the single most frequent clonotype in two of eight donors. Cumulative frequency of public TCR beta family members discriminated carriers of CMV infection plus the relevant HLA type in this cohort and an independent 352-donor cohort.

In regard to this clonotype: Its antigen remains undetermined. Per-base quality was not reported, and no clone a single base away is much larger than it.

From a lookup of the germline V gene (reference sequence), CDR1 and CDR2 are LNHDA and SQIVND. Germline trimming: 9 bases from V, 5 bases from J; junction bases outside gene matches: 12. The CDR3 runs 15 residues from the cysteine to the phenylalanine. Of all the DNA, just the CDR3 is kept, 45 bases in frame from base 1. The listed sequencing device is Illumina HiSeq 1500. TCRdb trimmed public reads at Q25 via fastp, called clones via MiXCR and kept in-frame beta chains. Rows merge per CDR3 protein into single entries with the most common DNA and genes. In this sample the table shows more than 150,000 distinct CDR3 sequences, roughly a fifth of which occur a single time. The ten largest make up approximately 3% of the sample.

The chain employs TRBV19 and TRBJ2-1; the central 8 bases match TRBD1. The sample was PBMCs. The sequence came from a human donor in good health (CMV status not recorded). Some clones in this sample may be carry-over from other donors' samples. The sequenced DNA: TGTGCCAGCCTCGACCGGGACAGGTATAACAATGAGCAGTTCTTC. This yields the protein CASLDRDRYNNEQFF.